Below are 21 T cell receptor beta chains sequenced from a single sample in a study of Ad26.COV2.S vaccination and SARS-CoV-2 variants. Generated by immunoSEQ multiplex PCR, the TCRdb table keeps only in-frame clones and is missing some. The sample includes about 460,000 clones, roughly 87% seen only once; the top ten take 1.7%. Treatment in this sample: around 19 received Ad26.COV2.S at low or high dose, single or two shots; about five received placebo; per-sample allocation not given. Material that was analyzed had been drawn on day 63 after the first vaccine or placebo injection. The sequencing here drew on peripheral blood, taken in a trial of Ad26.COV2.S vaccine versus placebo. These receptors originate from a person between 18 and 65 years old who received the Ad26.COV2.S COVID-19 vaccine or a placebo.

This chain connects TRBV5-5 to TRBJ2-7; D might be TRBD1 or TRBD2, each matching 5 bases. Germline V gene sequence: CDR1 SGHKS, CDR2 YYEKEE (reference sequence). The V gene lost 4 bases and the J gene lost 5 bases, with 31 bases spanning the gap. CDR3 size: 19 residues. The CDR3 spells CASSQNPWDPLVIPHEQYF. The CDR3 DNA reads TGTGCCAGCAGCCAGAATCCTTGGGACCCCCTCGTGATTCCTCACGAGCAGTACTTC.

The chain recombines TRBV5-1 with TRBJ2-3; no clear D gene. Trimming took 4 bases from V and 0 from J, leaving 9 bases between them. Germline CDR1 reads SGHRS; CDR2 reads YFSETQ. The CDR3 spans 14 residues. CDR3 bases: TGCGCCAGCAGCCCCGGACGGAGCACAGATACGCAGTATTTT. This encodes CASSPGRSTDTQYF.

This chain uses TRBV5-4 with TRBJ2-1; 13 nucleotides agree with TRBD2. After removal of 4 bases from V and 9 bases from J, the junction contained 4 bases not matched to a gene. The CDR3 is made up of 14 amino acids. In germline, CDR1 is SGHNT, CDR2 YYREEE (reference sequence). CDR3 sequence: CASSGGLAGIEQFF. The CDR3 DNA is TGTGCCAGCAGCGGGGGACTAGCGGGAATTGAGCAGTTCTTC.

The chain uses TRBV23-1 and TRBJ1-5; D is uncertain. TRBV23-1 is designated an ORF whose function remains uncertain. The CDR3 totals 10 residues. Trimming shortened V by 3 bases and J by 6 bases, and 0 bases separated the two germline ends. CDR3 in DNA: TGCGCCAGCAGTCATCAGCCCCAGCATTTT. This translates into CASSHQPQHF.

The chain recombines TRBV18 with TRBJ2-7; D is uncertain. The V end was cut by 1 base, the J end by 7 bases, with 17 bases between. Germline V gives CDR1 KGHSH, CDR2 LQKENI. The CDR3 totals 15 residues. The CDR3 here is CASSPLPGPQEEQYF. The CDR3, as DNA: TGTGCCAGCTCACCACTACCCGGGCCTCAGGAAGAGCAGTACTTC.

The chain uses TRBV9 and TRBJ2-6; D might be TRBD2 (6 bases). The CDR3 loop spans 15 amino acids. Germline lookup yields CDR1 SGDLS and CDR2 YYNGEE. Trimming removed 4 bases from V and 1 base from J, with 9 bases in between. This CDR3 is CASSPRGSGANVLTF. The CDR3 DNA reads TGTGCCAGCAGCCCCCGGGGGTCTGGGGCCAACGTCCTGACTTTC.

The V and J genes are TRBV30 and TRBJ2-7; the D gene could be TRBD1 or TRBD2 (5 bases each). Germline CDR1 and CDR2: GTSNPN and SVGIG (reference sequence). Trimming cost V 4 bases and J 5 bases, with 12 bases left between them. This CDR3 has 12 residues. The CDR3 nucleotides read TGTGCCTGGATGGCAGGGAGTCACGAGCAGTACTTC. Its translation is CAWMAGSHEQYF.

This chain connects TRBV7-2 to TRBJ1-6; D unclear. Trimming shortened V by 5 bases and J by 6 bases, and 14 bases separated the two germline ends. In germline, CDR1 is SGHTA, CDR2 FQGNSA. The CDR3 runs 15 residues. The CDR3 here is CASSPARRGNSPLHF. Here the CDR3 DNA reads TGTGCCAGCAGCCCGGCCCGGAGAGGTAATTCACCCCTCCACTTT.

The chain joins TRBV6-5 to TRBJ1-1; possibly TRBD1 for D (5 bases). The V and J ends lost 6 bases and 0 bases respectively, with 14 bases between them. Per germline, CDR1 MNHEY and CDR2 SVGAGI. The CDR3 consists of 15 residues. The CDR3 loop reads CASRGRDSMNTEAFF. The CDR3 DNA reads TGTGCCAGCAGGGGCAGGGATTCTATGAACACTGAAGCTTTCTTT.

J is TRBJ2-3 and V is TRBV7-3; no definite D call. There are 16 residues in the CDR3. Germline V gives CDR1 SGHTA, CDR2 FQGTGA. Trimming stripped 0 bases from V and 5 bases from J, with 15 bases between. CDR3 in DNA: TGTGCCAGCAGCTTAACGGTCGGGCTAGGTGGAGATACGCAGTATTTT. This encodes CASSLTVGLGGDTQYF.

The chain has TRBV18 and TRBJ1-1, with D perhaps TRBD1 (5 bases). CDR3 size: 14 residues. Germline V CDR1 and CDR2: KGHSH, LQKENI. V was cut by 3 bases and J by 3 bases, with 11 bases left in between. DNA for the CDR3: TGTGCCAGCTCACCCAGGGAATCCGACACTGAAGCTTTCTTT. This sequence encodes CASSPRESDTEAFF.

J is TRBJ1-2 and V is TRBV6-1, with D perhaps TRBD1 (6 bases). Germline V lookup: CDR1 MNHNS, CDR2 SASEGT. The V end lost 0 bases, the J end lost 5 bases, and 13 bases lay between the germline ends. The CDR3 consists of 15 residues. For the CDR3, the DNA is TGTGCCAGCAGTGAAGCTATGGGGGGCGCATATGGCTACACCTTC. This codes for CASSEAMGGAYGYTF.

The V gene is TRBV4-3, the J gene TRBJ2-3, with 7 bases matching TRBD2. Trimming cost V 4 bases and J 2 bases; bases outside gene matches: 9. There are 16 residues in the CDR3. CDR1 is LGHNA, CDR2 YSLEER, per germline. CDR3 DNA: TGCGCCAGCAGCCCAAAGGCAGCGGGGAACACAGATACGCAGTATTTT. Its protein is CASSPKAAGNTDTQYF.

Of note for this clone: The junction shows a germline mismatch at one end, possibly a read error. V gene TRBV7-7 combines with J gene TRBJ1-2; D may be TRBD1 (6 bases). Germline V gene data show CDR1 as SSHAT and CDR2 as FNYEAQ (reference sequence). CDR3 length: 13 residues. The CDR3 sequence: CASRPLTGNGYTF. CDR3 sequence (DNA): TGTGCTAGCAGACCACTCACAGGGAACGGCTACACCTTC. The whole variable domain, remainder taken from reference TRBV7-7 and TRBJ1-2, is GAGVSQSPRYKVTKRGQDVTLRCDPISSHATLYWYQQALGQGPEFLTYFNYEAQPDKSGLPSDRFSAERPEGSISTLTIQRTEQRDSAMYRCASRPLTGNGYTFGSGTRLTVV.

This chain joins TRBV5-4 and TRBJ2-5; no clear D. Trimming left V 5 bases short and J 5 bases short, with 10 bases between. The germline V gene has CDR1 SGHNT and CDR2 YYREEE (reference sequence). The CDR3 has 12 residues. This CDR3 reads CASRSDGETQYF. CDR3 DNA: TGTGCCAGCAGAAGCGATGGGGAGACCCAGTACTTC.

The V call is TRBV19, the J call TRBJ1-1, with 9 bases lining up with TRBD1. The CDR3 spans 16 residues. The V gene end was trimmed by 6 bases and the J gene end by 4 bases; junction bases not matched to a gene: 12. The germline CDR1 and CDR2 sequences are LNHDA and SQIVND (reference sequence). CDR3 DNA sequence: TGTGCCAGTAGCAGGACAGGGGTCAGTTTGGGCACTGAAGCTTTCTTT. It yields the protein CASSRTGVSLGTEAFF.

The J gene is TRBJ2-3, the V gene TRBV27; possibly TRBD2 for D (6 bases). V was trimmed by 11 bases and J by 3 bases, leaving 15 bases between them. The germline V gene has CDR1 MNHEY and CDR2 SMNVEV (reference sequence). The CDR3 loop spans 13 amino acids. The CDR3 loop reads CASGREVTDTQYF. DNA for the CDR3: TGTGCCTCCGGTAGGGAGGTAACAGATACGCAGTATTTT.

This clone came up a few times. The chain couples TRBV27 to TRBJ1-1; D is unresolved. Germline loops: CDR1 MNHEY, CDR2 SMNVEV (reference sequence). Trimming cost V 4 bases and J 3 bases, with 6 bases left between them. The CDR3 has 12 amino acids. CDR3 in DNA: TGTGCCAGCAGTTCAAGCCACACTGAAGCTTTCTTT. Translating it yields CASSSSHTEAFF.

This clone has just a few counts. J is TRBJ2-7 and V is TRBV19, with 9 bases fitting TRBD1. V lost 5 bases and J lost 3; bases outside the gene matches: 8. CDR3 length: 15 amino acids. Germline-derived CDR1 and CDR2 are LNHDA and SQIVND (reference sequence). DNA of the CDR3: TGTGCCAGTAGTGGTTGGAGGGACAGGGACTACGAGCAGTACTTC. Its protein is CASSGWRDRDYEQYF. The entire variable domain, with the rest obtained from reference TRBV19 and TRBJ2-7, is as follows: DGGITQSPKYLFRKEGQNVTLSCEQNLNHDAMYWYRQDPGQGLRLIYYSQIVNDFQKGDIAEGYSVSREKKESFPLTVTSAQKNPTAFYLCASSGWRDRDYEQYFGPGTRLTVT.

This clone was seen just once. The rearrangement links TRBV5-1 to TRBJ2-5; possibly TRBD2 for D (5 bases). The CDR3 is 13 residues long. Germline V CDR1 and CDR2: SGHRS, YFSETQ. The germline V and J ends were trimmed by 5 bases and 4 bases, with 12 bases remaining between them. The CDR3 is CASRFGDGETQYF. The CDR3 region has the DNA TGCGCCAGCAGGTTCGGGGATGGAGAGACCCAGTACTTC.

The CDR3 DNA sequence: TGTGCCAGCAGGCGGACAGGGGGCAATGACGAGCAGTACTTC. Translated, it gives CASRRTGGNDEQYF. This rearrangement joins TRBV6-5 to TRBJ2-7; 11 bases agree with TRBD1. This CDR3 is built from 14 residues. J gave up 5 bases and V 6 bases, and 6 bases lay outside the gene matches. Looked up from germline, CDR1 is MNHEY and CDR2 is SVGAGI.